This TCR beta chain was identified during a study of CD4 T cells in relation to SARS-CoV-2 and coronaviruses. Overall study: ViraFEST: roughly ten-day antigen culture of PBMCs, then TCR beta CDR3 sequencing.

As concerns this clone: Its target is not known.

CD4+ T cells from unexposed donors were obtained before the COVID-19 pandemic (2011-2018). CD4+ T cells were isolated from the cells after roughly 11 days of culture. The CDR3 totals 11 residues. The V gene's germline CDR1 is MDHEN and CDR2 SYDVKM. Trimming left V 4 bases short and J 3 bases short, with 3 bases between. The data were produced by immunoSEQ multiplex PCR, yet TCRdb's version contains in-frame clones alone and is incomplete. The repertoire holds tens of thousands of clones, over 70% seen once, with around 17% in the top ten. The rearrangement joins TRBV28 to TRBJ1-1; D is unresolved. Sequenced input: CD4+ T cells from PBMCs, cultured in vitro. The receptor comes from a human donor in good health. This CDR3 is CASSSYTEAFF. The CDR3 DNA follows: TGTGCCAGCAGTTCATACACTGAAGCTTTCTTT. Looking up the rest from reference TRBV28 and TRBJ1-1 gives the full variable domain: DVKVTQSSRYLVKRTGEKVFLECVQDMDHENMFWYRQDPGLGLRLIYFSYDVKMKEKGDIPEGYSVSREKKERFSLILESASTNQTSMYLCASSSYTEAFFGQGTRLTVV.